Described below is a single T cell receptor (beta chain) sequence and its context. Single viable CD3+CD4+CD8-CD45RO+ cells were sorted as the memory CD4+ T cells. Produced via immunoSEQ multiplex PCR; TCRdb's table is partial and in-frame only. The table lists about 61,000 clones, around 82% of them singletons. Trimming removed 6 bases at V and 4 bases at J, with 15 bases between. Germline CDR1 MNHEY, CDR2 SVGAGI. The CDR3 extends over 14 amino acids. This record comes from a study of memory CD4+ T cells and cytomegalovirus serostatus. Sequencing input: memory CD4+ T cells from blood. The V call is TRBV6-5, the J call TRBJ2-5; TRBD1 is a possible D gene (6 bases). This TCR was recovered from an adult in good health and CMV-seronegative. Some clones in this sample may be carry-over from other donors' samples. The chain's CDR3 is CASRRNRDRETQYF. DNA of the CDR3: TGTGCCAGCAGGAGAAACAGGGATCGAGAGACCCAGTACTTC.